A single sample is the source of the 8 T cell receptor beta chains below, sequenced in a study. TCRdb recomputed calls from the RT-PCR reads with MiXCR, one row per CDR3 protein. Here the sample spans about 680,000 distinct CDR3 sequences, 14% being singletons. Sequencing was carried out using memory CD4+ T cells from blood. These receptors all come from a female donor in good health, serving as a healthy control.

This chain links TRBV10-3 with TRBJ1-5; TRBD1 is a possible D gene (5 bases). The V end was cut by 4 bases, the J end by 9 bases, with 13 bases between. The CDR3 extends over 13 amino acids. Germline V gives CDR1 ENHRY, CDR2 SYGVKD. The CDR3: CAISATADGPQHF. In nucleotides, the CDR3 is TGTGCCATCAGTGCGACAGCCGATGGGCCCCAGCATTTT.

This clonotype was observed a handful of times. The CDR3 reads CASSLSSLDNEQFF. The CDR3 bases are TGCGCCAGCAGCTTGAGCTCCCTCGACAATGAGCAGTTCTTC. The chain uses TRBV5-1 and TRBJ2-1; no firm D call. V was shortened by 1 base and J by 5 bases, with 10 bases between the two germline ends. Germline CDR1 SGHRS, CDR2 YFSETQ. This CDR3 comprises 14 residues.

The V and J genes are TRBV18 and TRBJ2-1; TRBD1 might be the D (5 bases). Looked up from germline, CDR1 is KGHSH and CDR2 is LQKENI. V lost 6 bases and J lost 8, with 17 bases in between. There are 14 residues in the CDR3. As DNA, the CDR3 is TGTGCCAGCTCCCCCCTCCAGGGTGTCGATGAGCAGTTCTTC. This codes for CASSPLQGVDEQFF.

This clonotype was observed a few times. The rearrangement joins TRBV3-1 to TRBJ2-3; D tentatively fits TRBD1 or TRBD2 (5 bases each). CDR3 size: 13 residues. V lost 6 bases and J 4 bases, leaving 11 bases between the germline ends. Germline CDR1 reads LGHDT; CDR2 reads YNNKEL (reference sequence). CDR3 amino acids: CASSPVGADTQYF. DNA for the CDR3: TGTGCCAGCAGTCCCGTGGGGGCAGATACGCAGTATTTT.

The rearrangement joins TRBV3-1 to TRBJ2-7; TRBD2 is a possible D gene (5 bases). The CDR3 has 11 residues. V was shortened by 2 bases and J by 9 bases, with 8 bases between the two germline ends. Germline values: CDR1 LGHDT, CDR2 YNNKEL (reference sequence). The chain's CDR3 is CASSQSDLQYF. The CDR3 region has the DNA TGTGCCAGCAGCCAATCGGACTTGCAGTACTTC.

In this sample, this clonotype turned up a few times. The V and J genes are TRBV12-3 or TRBV12-4 and TRBJ2-1; 7 nucleotides line up with TRBD2. After removal of 5 bases from V and 9 bases from J, the junction contained 4 bases not matched to a gene. This CDR3 comprises 12 residues. The CDR3 reads CASSRTSFEQFF. Written as DNA, the CDR3 is TGTGCCAGCAGTCGGACTAGTTTTGAGCAGTTCTTC.

There are many counts of this clonotype. V usage is TRBV20-1 and J usage is TRBJ2-1, with TRBD2 matching over 9 bases. Trimming removed 0 bases from V and 3 bases from J; junction bases left unmatched: 0. The germline V gene has CDR1 DFQATT and CDR2 SNEGSKA (reference sequence). The CDR3 totals 14 residues. The CDR3, as DNA: TGCAGTGCTAGAGATAGCGGGAGCTACAATGAGCAGTTCTTC. This codes for CSARDSGSYNEQFF.

In this sample, this clonotype turned up many times. This chain uses TRBV20-1 with TRBJ1-1, with D possibly TRBD1 on 6 matching bases. V dropped 7 bases and J dropped 0 bases, with 15 bases sitting between them. The CDR3 length is 14 residues. Germline-derived CDR1 and CDR2 are DFQATT and SNEGSKA (reference sequence). As DNA, the CDR3 is TGCAGTGTTTACAGGGCCCCCATGAACACTGAAGCTTTCTTT. Amino acid sequence: CSVYRAPMNTEAFF.